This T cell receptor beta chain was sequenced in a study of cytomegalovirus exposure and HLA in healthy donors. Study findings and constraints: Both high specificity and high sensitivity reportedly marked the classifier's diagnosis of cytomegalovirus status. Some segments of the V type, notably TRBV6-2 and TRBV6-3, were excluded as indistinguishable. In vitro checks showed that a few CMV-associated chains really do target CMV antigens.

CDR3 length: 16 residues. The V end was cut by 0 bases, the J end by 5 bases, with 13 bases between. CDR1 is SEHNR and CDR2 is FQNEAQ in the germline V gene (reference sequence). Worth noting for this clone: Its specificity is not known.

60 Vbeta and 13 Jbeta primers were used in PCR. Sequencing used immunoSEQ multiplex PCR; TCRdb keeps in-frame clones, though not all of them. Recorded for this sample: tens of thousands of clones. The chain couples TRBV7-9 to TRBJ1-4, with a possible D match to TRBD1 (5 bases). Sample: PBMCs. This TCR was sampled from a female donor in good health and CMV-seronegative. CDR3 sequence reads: CASSLAGQGTNEKLFF. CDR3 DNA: TGTGCCAGCAGCTTAGCGGGGCAGGGCACCAATGAAAAACTGTTTTTT.